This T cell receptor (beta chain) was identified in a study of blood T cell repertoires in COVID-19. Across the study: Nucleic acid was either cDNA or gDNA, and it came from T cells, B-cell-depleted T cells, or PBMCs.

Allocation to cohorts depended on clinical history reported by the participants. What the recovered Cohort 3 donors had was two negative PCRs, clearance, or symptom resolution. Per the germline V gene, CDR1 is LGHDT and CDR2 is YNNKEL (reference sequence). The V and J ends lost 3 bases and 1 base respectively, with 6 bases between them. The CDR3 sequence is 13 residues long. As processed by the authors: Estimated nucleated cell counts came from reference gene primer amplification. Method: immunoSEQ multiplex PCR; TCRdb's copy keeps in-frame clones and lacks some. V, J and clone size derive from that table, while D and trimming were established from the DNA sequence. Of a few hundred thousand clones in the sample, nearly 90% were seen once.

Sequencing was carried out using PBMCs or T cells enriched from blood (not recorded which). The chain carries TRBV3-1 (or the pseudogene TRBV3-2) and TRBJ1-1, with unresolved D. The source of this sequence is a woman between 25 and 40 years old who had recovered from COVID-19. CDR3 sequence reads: CASSQARNTEAFF. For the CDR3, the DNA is TGTGCCAGCAGCCAGGCCCGGAACACTGAAGCTTTCTTT.